The 20 T cell receptor beta chains listed next were all sequenced from one sample in a study of beta chain features in type 1 diabetes. Expressed TCRB transcripts were sequenced after all isolated RNA was converted to cDNA. Method: immunoSEQ multiplex PCR; TCRdb's copy keeps in-frame clones and lacks some. The sample contains hundreds of thousands of clones, roughly a sixth of which appear only once. The sequencing input was naive CD4+ T cells from blood. The receptors originated from a man in his late teens or twenties in good health.

This clone has more than one count but fewer than ten. The V gene is TRBV7-2, the J gene TRBJ2-4; no definite D call. CDR1 is SGHTA, CDR2 FQGNSA, per germline. V gave up 1 base and J gave up 3 bases, with 16 bases separating them. The CDR3 covers 17 residues. The CDR3 sequence: CASSLVNRVMVKNIQYF. The CDR3 region has the DNA TGTGCCAGCAGCTTAGTAAACCGGGTGATGGTCAAAAACATTCAGTACTTC.

The chain joins TRBV19 to TRBJ1-1; D not certain. V was clipped by 5 bases and J by 5 bases, with 9 bases between them. The CDR3 is 12 residues long. Germline V CDR1 and CDR2: LNHDA, SQIVND (reference sequence). In nucleotides, the CDR3 is TGTGCCAGTAGTCGCTTTGGTACTGAAGCTTTCTTT. Amino acid sequence: CASSRFGTEAFF.

V is TRBV12-5 and J is TRBJ2-5, with D maybe TRBD2 (5 bases). The CDR3 loop spans 15 amino acids. Trimming stripped 3 bases from V and 1 base from J, with 12 bases between. The germline CDR1 and CDR2 sequences are LGHNT and FRNRAP. DNA of the CDR3: TGTGCTAGTGGTTTTGGGCTAGCCCCCCAAGAGACCCAGTACTTC. Amino acid sequence: CASGFGLAPQETQYF.

V is TRBV19 and J is TRBJ2-7; D perhaps matches TRBD1 (6 bases). The V end lost 5 bases, the J end lost 4 bases, and 15 bases lay between the germline ends. The CDR3 has 14 amino acids. The germline CDR1 and CDR2 sequences are LNHDA and SQIVND (reference sequence). CDR3 coding DNA: TGTGCCAGTAGTGCTCGGGACAACTATTACGAGCAGTACTTC. Amino acid sequence: CASSARDNYYEQYF.

The CDR3 spells CASSQDGGYGEQYF. DNA of the CDR3: TGTGCCAGCAGCCAAGATGGAGGATATGGCGAGCAGTACTTC. The rearrangement joins TRBV14 to TRBJ2-7; possibly TRBD2 for D (5 bases). The CDR3 sequence is 14 residues long. Per the germline V gene, CDR1 is SGHDN and CDR2 is FVKESK. The germline V and J ends were trimmed by 0 bases and 6 bases, with 12 bases remaining between them.

This clone showed up just a few times. V and J are TRBV4-3 and TRBJ1-4; the D is unclear. The CDR3 totals 12 residues. Germline V gene lookup returns CDR1 LGHNA and CDR2 YSLEER. Trimming cost V 3 bases and J 7 bases, with 6 bases left between them. In nucleotides, the CDR3 is TGCGCCAGCAGCCATCGCGGTGAAAAACTGTTTTTT. Translating gives CASSHRGEKLFF.

The sample holds a few counts of this clone. The V call is TRBV30, the J call TRBJ1-3; no firm D call. This CDR3 region has 11 residues. CDR1 is GTSNPN and CDR2 is SVGIG in the germline V gene (reference sequence). The ends were cut back, 3 bases at V and 9 bases at J, with 9 bases in the middle. The CDR3 is CAWSEVATIYF. The CDR3, as DNA: TGTGCCTGGAGCGAGGTGGCCACCATATATTTT.

The chain links TRBV7-2 to TRBJ1-2, with D unclear. V was cut by 1 base and J by 0 bases, with 9 bases left in between. The length of the CDR3 is 15 residues. Per germline, CDR1 SGHTA and CDR2 FQGNSA. The CDR3 is CASSLGISANYGYTF. In DNA, the CDR3 is TGTGCCAGCAGCTTAGGAATTTCAGCTAACTATGGCTACACCTTC.

This chain links TRBV7-9 with TRBJ2-7, with TRBD1 matching over 7 bases. V dropped 6 bases and J dropped 4; count of bases not matched to a gene: 6. Looked up from germline, CDR1 is SEHNR and CDR2 is FQNEAQ (reference sequence). This CDR3 spans 13 amino acids. The chain's CDR3 is CASSTGVSYEQYF. Here the CDR3 DNA reads TGTGCCAGCAGTACAGGGGTGTCTTACGAGCAGTACTTC.

This chain uses TRBV7-6 with TRBJ1-6; TRBD1 matches at 7 bases. CDR1 SGHVS and CDR2 FNYEAQ come from the germline V gene. CDR3 size: 18 residues. V was clipped by 1 base and J by 7 bases; unmatched bases: 13. The CDR3, as DNA: TGTGCCAGCAGCTTAGTGGCGTCCCCCGGGACAGCCAATTCACCCCTCCACTTT. It translates to CASSLVASPGTANSPLHF.

This clone was seen a handful of times. This chain links TRBV5-1 with TRBJ2-3; 7 positions agree with TRBD1. Per germline, CDR1 SGHRS and CDR2 YFSETQ. J gave up 3 bases and V 0 bases, and 7 bases lay outside the gene matches. There are 16 residues in the CDR3. CDR3 region: CASSLGDRVGTDTQYF. For the CDR3, the DNA is TGCGCCAGCAGCTTGGGAGACAGGGTTGGAACAGATACGCAGTATTTT.

J is TRBJ2-3 and V is TRBV7-3, with 7 positions matching TRBD1. Germline CDR1 reads SGHTA; CDR2 reads FQGTGA. V shed 4 bases and J 2 bases; nucleotides not matched to a gene: 3. The CDR3 consists of 14 residues. The CDR3 DNA sequence: TGTGCCAGCAGCTCGAAGGGGGCCACAGATACGCAGTATTTT. Residues: CASSSKGATDTQYF.

This clone was detected a few times. This sequence joins TRBV5-6 and TRBJ2-1, with unresolved D. The germline V gene encodes CDR1 SGHDT and CDR2 YYEEEE. This CDR3 has 15 amino acids. Trimming stripped 4 bases from V and 1 base from J, with 12 bases between. The CDR3 nucleotides are TGTGCCAGCAGCATGACGGTGCCTTCCTACAATGAGCAGTTCTTC. This encodes CASSMTVPSYNEQFF. The variable domain in full, completed from reference TRBV5-6 and TRBJ2-1, reads DAGVTQSPTHLIKTRGQQVTLRCSPKSGHDTVSWYQQALGQGPQFIFQYYEEEERQRGNFPDRFSGHQFPNYSSELNVNALLLGDSALYLCASSMTVPSYNEQFFGPGTRLTVL.

The chain uses TRBV5-1 and TRBJ2-5; unclear D gene. Trimming removed 0 bases from V and 3 bases from J, with 9 bases in between. This CDR3 region has 14 residues. From germline, CDR1 is SGHRS and CDR2 YFSETQ. CDR3 loop: CASSLAFEEETQYF. The CDR3 DNA follows: TGCGCCAGCAGCTTGGCCTTCGAGGAAGAGACCCAGTACTTC.

The chain has TRBV30 and TRBJ1-4; D not certain. The germline CDR1 and CDR2 sequences are GTSNPN and SVGIG (reference sequence). The CDR3 is made up of 11 amino acids. V was cut by 0 bases and J by 8 bases, with 4 bases left in between. CDR3 DNA sequence: TGTGCCTGGAGTGTCGAGGAAAAACTGTTTTTT. Its translation is CAWSVEEKLFF.

This clone showed up many times. This chain joins TRBV7-2 and TRBJ2-1, with 8 bases that match TRBD1. Germline CDR1 and CDR2: SGHTA and FQGNSA. The CDR3 extends over 14 amino acids. The J segment lost 4 bases and the V segment lost 3 bases, leaving 2 bases of the junction unmatched. In DNA form, the CDR3 reads TGTGCCAGCAGCTTGGACAGGGATTACAATGAGCAGTTCTTC. The encoded protein is CASSLDRDYNEQFF.

The chain recombines TRBV6-1 with TRBJ2-3, with a tentative D call TRBD1 (6 bases). From germline, CDR1 is MNHNS and CDR2 SASEGT. Trimming cost V 6 bases and J 4 bases, with 11 bases left between them. The CDR3 sequence is 13 residues long. The CDR3 is CASRRAGADTQYF. In DNA form, the CDR3 reads TGTGCCAGCAGAAGAGCAGGGGCAGATACGCAGTATTTT.

The chain has TRBV19 and TRBJ1-2; D is unclear. Deletions cut 3 bases from V and 5 bases from J, with 10 bases between. Germline V CDR1 and CDR2: LNHDA, SQIVND (reference sequence). The CDR3 contains 13 residues. The chain's CDR3 is CASSISIQYGYTF. In DNA, the CDR3 is TGTGCCAGTAGTATCAGTATTCAGTATGGCTACACCTTC.

The chain combines TRBV6-5 with TRBJ2-7; D possibly corresponds to TRBD1 (5 bases). This CDR3 is 14 amino acids long. Germline lookup yields CDR1 MNHEY and CDR2 SVGAGI. Trimming shortened V by 4 bases and J by 3 bases, and 13 bases separated the two germline ends. The CDR3 DNA reads as TGTGCCAGCAGTTCCGCGGACATACTCTACGAGCAGTACTTC. This sequence encodes CASSSADILYEQYF.

The chain links TRBV11-2 to TRBJ2-2; 11 bases are a match to TRBD2. The V and J ends lost 4 bases and 6 bases, in that order; junction bases with no gene match: 10. Per germline, CDR1 SGHAT and CDR2 FQNNGV. The CDR3 is 17 residues long. The CDR3 region has the DNA TGTGCCAGCAGCTCGCCCCTCAAGACTAGCGGGGCCGGGGAGCTGTTTTTT. Protein sequence: CASSSPLKTSGAGELFF.